Below, 29 T cell receptor beta chains from the same sample are listed, as sequenced in a study of cytomegalovirus exposure and HLA in healthy donors (dated by TCRdb to the late 2010s). Library preparation was by the immunoSEQ multiplex PCR assay. A mixture of 60 forward primers for TCR Vbeta segments and 13 reverse primers for TCR Jbeta segments was used in the multiplex PCR. Here the immuneACCESS table is served through TCRdb, limited to in-frame sequences with V and J called. Missing clones are a known gap in these copies; in checked studies unresolved V genes cover under half, and the rest lacks a known reason. Within this sample are roughly 120,000 clones, with less than 85% of them counted one time only. The ten largest clones take up 16% of the sample. The sample was PBMCs. The receptors derive from a man aged 50-59 years in good health and CMV-seropositive.

The chain joins TRBV5-6 to TRBJ1-4, with 7 bases fitting TRBD1. V trimming: 6 bases; J trimming: 8 bases; junction bases outside the gene matches: 10. Germline V gives CDR1 SGHDT, CDR2 YYEEEE. There are 14 residues in the CDR3. CDR3 nucleotide sequence: TGTGCCAGCAACCTACAGGGGATTAGGGAAAAACTGTTTTTT. Amino acid sequence: CASNLQGIREKLFF.

This clone was observed a handful of times. The CDR3 region is CASSPAGTSGRANLNEQYF. The DNA of the CDR3 is TGCGCCAGCAGCCCCGCCGGGACTAGCGGGAGGGCCAACCTCAACGAGCAGTACTTC. The chain is built from TRBV5-1 and TRBJ2-7; 16 nucleotides line up with TRBD2. The CDR3 contains 19 residues. V lost 4 bases, J lost 5 bases, and 15 bases stayed unmatched. Germline CDR1 reads SGHRS; CDR2 reads YFSETQ.

J is TRBJ1-1 and V is TRBV2; D perhaps matches TRBD1 (6 bases). Germline lookup yields CDR1 SNHLY and CDR2 FYNNEI. This CDR3 is built from 14 residues. Trimming stripped 8 bases from V and 1 base from J, with 14 bases between. In DNA, the CDR3 is TGTGCCAGCGGCGGACAGAGGGGGAACACTGAAGCTTTCTTT. It encodes CASGGQRGNTEAFF.

This sequence joins TRBV21-1 and TRBJ2-4; no DNA check was done on the table's D call, TRBD2. TRBV21-1 is classified as a pseudogene. The CDR3 extends over 17 amino acids. The CDR3 protein is CPLGGTSGGVAKNIQYF. CDR3 nucleotide sequence: TGTCCCCTTGGGGGGACTAGCGGGGGGGTAGCCAAAAACATTCAGTACTTC.

V and J are TRBV18 and TRBJ2-5; 7 bases align to TRBD2. The CDR3 covers 13 residues. CDR1 KGHSH and CDR2 LQKENI come from the germline V gene. J gave up 3 bases and V 5 bases, and 3 bases lay outside the gene matches. CDR3 loop: CASSIGLEETQYF. The CDR3 region has the DNA TGTGCCAGCTCAATCGGACTAGAAGAGACCCAGTACTTC.

This chain joins TRBV5-4 and TRBJ2-2; TRBD2 matches at 7 bases. The CDR3 is made up of 17 amino acids. Germline-derived CDR1 and CDR2 are SGHNT and YYREEE (reference sequence). The trim removed 3 bases at V and 7 bases at J, leaving 15 bases unmatched. CDR3 sequence (DNA): TGTGCCAGCAGCTCCCTGGGGGGAGGGGCGGAGAGCGGGGAGCTGTTTTTT. Residues: CASSSLGGGAESGELFF. The full variable domain, its missing parts supplied by reference TRBV5-4 and TRBJ2-2, is ETGVTQSPTHLIKTRGQQVTLRCSSQSGHNTVSWYQQALGQGPQFIFQYYREEENGRGNFPPRFSGLQFPNYSSELNVNALELDDSALYLCASSSLGGGAESGELFFGEGSRLTVL.

J is TRBJ2-6 and V is TRBV10-2; 9 bases match TRBD2. CDR1 and CDR2 from the germline V gene are WSHSY and SAAADI. This CDR3 has 18 residues. The V gene end was trimmed by 4 bases and the J gene end by 1 base; junction bases not matched to a gene: 8. CDR3 loop: CASSAVAGVSSGANVLTF. DNA for the CDR3: TGCGCCAGCAGTGCGGTAGCGGGGGTTTCGTCTGGGGCCAACGTCCTGACTTTC.

The chain's CDR3 is CASNAGHTGELFF. The DNA for the CDR3 is TGTGCCAGCAATGCGGGACACACCGGGGAGCTGTTTTTT. The J gene is TRBJ2-2, the V gene TRBV2, with a possible D match to TRBD2 (6 bases). The CDR3 contains 13 residues. CDR1 SNHLY and CDR2 FYNNEI come from the germline V gene. V shed 7 bases and J shed 3 bases, with 9 bases lying between them.

The rearrangement joins TRBV7-9 to TRBJ2-3; TRBD2 aligns across 10 bases. CDR3 size: 18 residues. Germline V gives CDR1 SEHNR, CDR2 FQNEAQ (reference sequence). Trimming at V came to 2 bases and at J to 2 bases, leaving 10 bases not matched to a gene. The CDR3 here is CASSLMRRTSGSTDTQYF. CDR3 nucleotide sequence: TGTGCCAGCAGCTTAATGAGGAGGACTAGCGGCTCCACAGATACGCAGTATTTT. Using reference TRBV7-9 and TRBJ2-3 for the parts outside the CDR3, the full variable domain is DTGVSQNPRHKITKRGQNVTFRCDPISEHNRLYWYRQTLGQGPEFLTYFQNEAQLEKSRLLSDRFSAERPKGSFSTLEIQRTEQGDSAMYLCASSLMRRTSGSTDTQYFGPGTRLTVL.

This chain connects TRBV10-2 to TRBJ2-7; 7 bases agree with TRBD1. This CDR3 is 13 amino acids long. Germline V gene sequence: CDR1 WSHSY, CDR2 SAAADI. Trimming took 7 bases from V and 1 from J; bases not matched to a gene: 4. CDR3 amino acids: CASTLGQSYEQYF. Written as DNA, the CDR3 is TGCGCCAGCACCCTGGGACAGTCCTACGAGCAGTACTTC.

This chain uses TRBV19 with TRBJ2-1; 9 nucleotides match TRBD1. Trimming removed 10 bases from V and 4 bases from J; junction bases left unmatched: 11. This CDR3 has 15 residues. Germline V gene sequence: CDR1 LNHDA, CDR2 SQIVND (reference sequence). CDR3 in amino acids: CANTRGTGWYNEQFF. The CDR3 DNA reads as TGTGCCAATACTAGGGGGACAGGGTGGTACAATGAGCAGTTCTTC.

This clone occurred once. The rearrangement joins TRBV6-1 to TRBJ1-5; the D is unclear. Germline assignment: CDR1 MNHNS and CDR2 SASEGT. V was trimmed by 3 bases and J by 9 bases, leaving 21 bases between them. This CDR3 spans 16 amino acids. The DNA of the CDR3 is TGTGCCAGCAGTGACCTACTGGGAGGGTCCGCCAGGCCCCAGCATTTT. Translation gives CASSDLLGGSARPQHF.

This clone was detected only a few times. The rearrangement uses TRBV7-9 and TRBJ1-4, with TRBD1 matching 8 bases. V shed 1 base, J shed 1 base, and the junction held 2 bases outside the gene matches. The CDR3 extends over 16 amino acids. Germline assignment: CDR1 SEHNR and CDR2 FQNEAQ (reference sequence). Written as DNA, the CDR3 is TGTGCCAGCAGCTTAGTGGGGACAGGAACTAATGAAAAACTGTTTTTT. This gives the protein CASSLVGTGTNEKLFF.

This sequence joins TRBV5-1 and TRBJ2-7; 12 positions agree with TRBD2. CDR1 is SGHRS and CDR2 is YFSETQ in the germline V gene. The CDR3 spans 15 residues. V shed 4 bases and J 2 bases; nucleotides not matched to a gene: 4. The CDR3 spells CASSLGLAGAYEQYF. CDR3 DNA: TGCGCCAGCAGCCTGGGACTAGCGGGTGCCTACGAGCAGTACTTC.

The rearrangement uses TRBV7-2 and TRBJ2-2, with a tentative D call TRBD2 (6 bases). V was clipped by 10 bases and J by 5 bases, with 14 bases between them. The germline CDR1 and CDR2 sequences are SGHTA and FQGNSA. The CDR3 consists of 13 residues. The CDR3 coding sequence is TGTGCCACCCGAGGGGCGGGGACCGGGGAGCTGTTTTTT. As protein: CATRGAGTGELFF.

This clone was picked up a small number of times. The same CDR3 is also encoded by other DNA sequences in this sample. V is TRBV18 and J is TRBJ1-2; the D is unclear. Germline CDR1 KGHSH, CDR2 LQKENI. The CDR3 consists of 13 residues. V was cut by 2 bases and J by 2 bases, with 6 bases left in between. The CDR3 coding sequence is TGTGCCAGCTCACCAACGGGGAACTATGGCTACACCTTC. It codes for CASSPTGNYGYTF.

The chain employs TRBV18 and TRBJ1-2; 7 bases match TRBD1. Germline-derived CDR1 and CDR2 are KGHSH and LQKENI. V lost 3 bases and J lost 8; bases outside the gene matches: 12. This CDR3 contains 15 residues. CDR3 protein: CASSPIQTGSWGYTF. Written as DNA, the CDR3 is TGTGCCAGCTCACCCATACAGACAGGGTCGTGGGGCTACACCTTC.

The chain couples TRBV2 to TRBJ1-5; 8 bases agree with TRBD1. Germline-derived CDR1 and CDR2 are SNHLY and FYNNEI. J lost 3 bases, V lost 6 bases, and 4 bases had no gene match. The CDR3 is 14 amino acids. CDR3 in amino acids: CASRGTGPNQPQHF. The CDR3 nucleotides read TGTGCCAGCAGGGGGACAGGCCCCAATCAGCCCCAGCATTTT.

The J gene is TRBJ1-1, the V gene TRBV16; possible D gene TRBD1, 6 bases. Looked up from germline, CDR1 is KGHSY and CDR2 is FQNENV. The V end lost 6 bases, the J end lost 3 bases, and 14 bases lay between the germline ends. The CDR3 is 14 amino acids. The CDR3 is CASRLQGFDTEAFF. The DNA of the CDR3 is TGTGCCAGCAGGCTACAGGGTTTTGACACTGAAGCTTTCTTT.

The chain combines TRBV11-2 with TRBJ2-5; 7 bases are shared with TRBD1. V gave up 7 bases and J gave up 1 base; unmatched junction bases: 9. This CDR3 has 15 residues. Germline assignment: CDR1 SGHAT and CDR2 FQNNGV. CDR3 loop: CASTPPRDSQETQYF. The CDR3 coding sequence is TGTGCCAGCACCCCGCCCAGGGACAGCCAAGAGACCCAGTACTTC.

Turning to this clone: The conserved closing phenylalanine or tryptophan is absent in this CDR3, likely reflecting a read error. This sequence joins TRBV25-1 and TRBJ1-4; TRBD1 agrees at 10 bases. Per the germline V gene, CDR1 is MGHDK and CDR2 is SYGVNS. This CDR3 is built from 16 residues. Germline trimming cut 8 bases from V and 8 bases from J; bases unmatched to any gene: 14. CDR3 sequence reads: CASAPGQGSGREKLFS. DNA of the CDR3: TGTGCCAGCGCTCCGGGACAGGGGTCCGGCCGGGAAAAACTGTTTTCT.

The rearrangement joins TRBV7-2 to TRBJ2-7; 7 bases match TRBD1. The CDR3 length is 18 residues. Per germline, CDR1 SGHTA and CDR2 FQGNSA. V lost 5 bases, J lost 5 bases, and 21 bases stayed unmatched. The CDR3 DNA reads TGTGCCAGCAGCGCGGACAGGAGCGATCGAGTGGGTAGCAACGAGCAGTACTTC. Its translation: CASSADRSDRVGSNEQYF.

This clone was counted only a few times. This chain's CDR3 is CASSPGVGTEAFF. In nucleotides, the CDR3 is TGTGCCAGCAGCCCAGGCGTGGGTACTGAAGCTTTCTTT. The J gene is TRBJ1-1, the V gene TRBV11-2, with no clear D. The CDR3 contains 13 residues. Germline CDR1 SGHAT, CDR2 FQNNGV. The V end lost 5 bases, the J end lost 5 bases, and 12 bases lay between the germline ends.

This clone was detected a few times. The chain recombines TRBV7-9 with TRBJ2-2; 12 bases align to TRBD2. The CDR3 covers 17 residues. CDR1 is SEHNR, CDR2 FQNEAQ, per germline (reference sequence). J lost 1 base, V lost 5 bases, and 5 bases had no gene match. The CDR3 sequence is CASSPKGLAGNTGELFF. The CDR3 coding sequence is TGTGCCAGCAGCCCGAAGGGACTAGCGGGGAACACCGGGGAGCTGTTTTTT.

In this sample, this clone turned up a few times. This sequence joins TRBV6-5 and TRBJ1-1, with TRBD1 matching 8 bases. CDR3 size: 13 residues. After removal of 8 bases from V and 6 bases from J, the junction contained 8 bases not matched to a gene. The germline gives CDR1 MNHEY, CDR2 SVGAGI. CDR3 residues: CASANVQGAEAFF. CDR3 DNA: TGTGCCAGCGCGAACGTACAGGGGGCTGAAGCTTTCTTT.

CDR3 sequence reads: CASSSQKGSGDQPQHF. In nucleotides, the CDR3 is TGTGCCAGCAGTTCTCAAAAGGGCTCGGGGGATCAGCCCCAGCATTTT. This rearrangement joins TRBV28 to TRBJ1-5; possibly TRBD1 for D (5 bases). Trimming removed 4 bases at V and 5 bases at J, with 18 bases between. Germline loops: CDR1 MDHEN, CDR2 SYDVKM. The CDR3 is made up of 16 amino acids.

The CDR3 DNA is TGTGCCAGCAGCTTAGTGACTAGCGGGGGGGGCGCAGATACGCAGTATTTT. It specifies CASSLVTSGGGADTQYF. The chain carries TRBV7-9 and TRBJ2-3; 14 bases map to TRBD2. This CDR3 is built from 17 residues. Looked up from germline, CDR1 is SEHNR and CDR2 is FQNEAQ (reference sequence). V dropped 1 base and J dropped 4; count of bases not matched to a gene: 4.

This clone was seen only once. The chain joins TRBV5-1 to TRBJ1-1, with 8 bases fitting TRBD1. This CDR3 has 14 amino acids. The trim removed 4 bases at V and 1 base at J, leaving 3 bases unmatched. The germline V gene has CDR1 SGHRS and CDR2 YFSETQ. As DNA, the CDR3 is TGCGCCAGCAGCAGAGGGACAGGGAACACTGAAGCTTTCTTT. This translates into CASSRGTGNTEAFF.

This clone was counted a few times. The genes are TRBV23-1 and TRBJ1-5; no reliable D call. TRBV23-1 is an ORF; its function is uncertain. The CDR3 sequence is 13 residues long. The germline V and J ends were trimmed by 5 bases and 4 bases, with 9 bases remaining between them. Here the CDR3 DNA reads TGCGCCAGCAGTTTCGGGTCTAATCAGCCCCAGCATTTT. It codes for CASSFGSNQPQHF.